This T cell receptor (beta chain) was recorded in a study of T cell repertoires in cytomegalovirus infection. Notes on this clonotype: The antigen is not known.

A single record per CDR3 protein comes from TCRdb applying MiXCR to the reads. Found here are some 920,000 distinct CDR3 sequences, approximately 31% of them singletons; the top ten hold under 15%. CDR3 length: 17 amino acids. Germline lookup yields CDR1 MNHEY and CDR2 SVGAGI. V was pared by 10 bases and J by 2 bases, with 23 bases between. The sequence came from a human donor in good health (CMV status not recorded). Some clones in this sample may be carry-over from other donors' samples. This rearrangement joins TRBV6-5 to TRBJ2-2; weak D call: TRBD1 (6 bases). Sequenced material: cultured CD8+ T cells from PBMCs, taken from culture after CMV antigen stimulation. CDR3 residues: CAIRDTSTRPNTGELFF. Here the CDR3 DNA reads TGTGCCATCCGGGACACCTCTACCCGCCCAAACACCGGGGAGCTGTTTTTT.